A single sample is the source of the 13 T cell receptor beta chains below, sequenced in a study of PD-1 and CTLA-4 blockade in melanoma. Produced via immunoSEQ multiplex PCR; TCRdb's table is partial and in-frame only. Of 25,000 to 40,000 clones in the sample, around 90% were seen once. This material consisted of CD8+ T cells from peripheral blood, taken from a patient given anti-PD-1 treatment. These receptors were obtained from a human donor with melanoma.

The chain carries TRBV7-9 and TRBJ1-4; 7 bases line up with TRBD1. This CDR3 has 16 residues. The trim removed 4 bases at V and 4 bases at J, leaving 9 bases unmatched. Looked up from germline, CDR1 is SEHNR and CDR2 is FQNEAQ (reference sequence). The DNA for the CDR3 is TGTGCCAGCAGCTCCCTCGCAGGGGGTTATAATGAAAAACTGTTTTTT. It codes for CASSSLAGGYNEKLFF.

The gene calls are TRBV10-3 and TRBJ2-7; no reliable D call. V was cut by 6 bases and J by 0 bases, with 9 bases left in between. This CDR3 comprises 13 residues. Germline V gives CDR1 ENHRY, CDR2 SYGVKD. In DNA, the CDR3 is TGTGCCATCAGAACATCGAGCTCCTACGAGCAGTACTTC. It translates to CAIRTSSSYEQYF.

The chain is built from TRBV13 and TRBJ1-6, with TRBD1 matching 9 bases. Germline V CDR1 and CDR2: PRHDT, FYEKMQ (reference sequence). CDR3 size: 13 residues. The junction had 8 bases not matched to a gene; V was cut back by 6 bases and J by 14 bases. Here the CDR3 reads CASSRTGGQTLHF. The CDR3 nucleotides are TGTGCCAGCAGTAGAACAGGGGGCCAGACCCTCCACTTT.

This clone has a single count. This chain links TRBV7-9 with TRBJ2-1; maybe TRBD1 (6 bases). V gave up 6 bases and J gave up 8 bases, with 14 bases separating them. The CDR3 sequence is 13 residues long. Germline V gene data show CDR1 as SEHNR and CDR2 as FQNEAQ (reference sequence). CDR3 in DNA: TGTGCCAGCAGGGTACTACCAGGGGATGAGCAGTTCTTC. As protein: CASRVLPGDEQFF.

The genes are TRBV13 and TRBJ2-5; 8 nucleotides line up with TRBD1. This CDR3 has 14 residues. Germline CDR1 reads PRHDT; CDR2 reads FYEKMQ (reference sequence). V lost 3 bases and J lost 5; bases outside the gene matches: 5. The CDR3 region is CASSLAGGAETQYF. The CDR3 DNA is TGTGCCAGCAGCTTGGCAGGGGGCGCGGAGACCCAGTACTTC.

By frequency in the sample, this clone is medium-sized. J is TRBJ1-2 and V is TRBV7-6; 7 bases align to TRBD1. The germline V gene has CDR1 SGHVS and CDR2 FNYEAQ. Trimming cost V 5 bases and J 7 bases; bases outside gene matches: 13. The CDR3 totals 15 residues. The CDR3 region has the DNA TGTGCCAGCAGCCCGGCACCAGGGGGAAGCACTGGCTACACCTTC. Its translation is CASSPAPGGSTGYTF.

This clone is a singleton in its sample. The chain couples TRBV27 to TRBJ1-1; unclear D gene. Deletions cut 6 bases from V and 4 bases from J, with 18 bases between. This CDR3 contains 15 residues. Germline CDR1 and CDR2: MNHEY and SMNVEV (reference sequence). CDR3 coding DNA: TGTGCCAGCAGCTGGAGTCGGGCGGGAAGCACTGAAGCTTTCTTT. Residues: CASSWSRAGSTEAFF.

The chain uses TRBV24-1 and TRBJ1-1; D is unclear. Germline loops: CDR1 KGHDR, CDR2 SFDVKD. Trimming cost V 8 bases and J 11 bases, with 5 bases left between them. This CDR3 has 8 residues. The CDR3 reads CATTEAFF. CDR3 coding DNA: TGTGCCACCACGGAGGCTTTCTTT.

This sequence joins TRBV4-1 and TRBJ2-3, with 9 bases matching TRBD2. The J segment lost 4 bases and the V segment lost 1 base, leaving 3 bases of the junction unmatched. Germline assignment: CDR1 MGHRA and CDR2 YSYEKL. The CDR3 has 15 amino acids. CDR3 loop: CASSQGRLAADTQYF. For the CDR3, the DNA is TGCGCCAGCAGCCAAGGTAGACTAGCGGCAGATACGCAGTATTTT.

The chain uses TRBV19 and TRBJ2-2; D is perhaps TRBD2 (6 bases). Germline CDR1 reads LNHDA; CDR2 reads SQIVND (reference sequence). The CDR3 sequence is 14 residues long. V shed 8 bases and J shed 1 base, with 11 bases lying between them. DNA of the CDR3: TGTGCCAGTGGGACGGGGGAGAACACCGGGGAGCTGTTTTTT. Translation: CASGTGENTGELFF.

V usage is TRBV2 and J usage is TRBJ1-1; 8 bases agree with TRBD1. Germline values: CDR1 SNHLY, CDR2 FYNNEI. The CDR3 spans 13 residues. Unmatched junction bases numbered 1, after V lost 3 bases and J lost 4 bases. The CDR3 reads CASSDRGPTEAFF. The DNA of the CDR3 is TGTGCCAGCAGTGACAGGGGGCCCACTGAAGCTTTCTTT.

The chain couples TRBV9 to TRBJ2-7; D call uncertain. CDR1 is SGDLS, CDR2 YYNGEE, per germline. Trimming took 3 bases from V and 2 from J, leaving 6 bases between them. This CDR3 is 12 amino acids long. The DNA for the CDR3 is TGTGCCAGCAGCGGAAGGACCTACGAGCAGTACTTC. This gives the protein CASSGRTYEQYF.

The chain combines TRBV6-1 with TRBJ2-7; TRBD1 is a possible D gene (5 bases). Germline CDR1 and CDR2: MNHNS and SASEGT. The V gene lost 0 bases and the J gene lost 4 bases, with 19 bases spanning the gap. This CDR3 is 17 amino acids long. CDR3 nucleotides: TGTGCCAGCAGTGAAGCGGTAGGGGCTGTGAAGGGGTACGAGCAGTACTTC. It is translated as CASSEAVGAVKGYEQYF.